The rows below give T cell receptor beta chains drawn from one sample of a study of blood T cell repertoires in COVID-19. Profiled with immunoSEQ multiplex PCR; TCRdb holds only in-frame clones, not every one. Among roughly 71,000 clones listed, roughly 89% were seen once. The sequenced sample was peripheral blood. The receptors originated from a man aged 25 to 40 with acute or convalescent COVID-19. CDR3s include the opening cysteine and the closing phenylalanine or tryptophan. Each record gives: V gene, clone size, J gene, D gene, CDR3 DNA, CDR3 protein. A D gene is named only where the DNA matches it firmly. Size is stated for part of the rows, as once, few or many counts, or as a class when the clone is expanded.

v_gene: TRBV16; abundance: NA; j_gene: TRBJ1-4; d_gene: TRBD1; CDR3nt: TGTGCCAGCAGCAGCAGGACAGGGGGCGGAAAACTGTTTTTT; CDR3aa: CASSSRTGGGKLFF
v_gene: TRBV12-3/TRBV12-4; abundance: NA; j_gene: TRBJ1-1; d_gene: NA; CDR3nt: TGTGCCAGCAGTTTAGGGGGAGGCACTGAAGCTTTCTTT; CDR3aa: CASSLGGGTEAFF
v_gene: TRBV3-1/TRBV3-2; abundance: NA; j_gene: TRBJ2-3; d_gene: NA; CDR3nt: TGTGCCAGCAGCCAAGATTATCGAGGAGATACGCAGTATTTT; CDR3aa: CASSQDYRGDTQYF
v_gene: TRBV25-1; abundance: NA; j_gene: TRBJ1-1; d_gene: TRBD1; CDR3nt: TGTGCCAGCAGTGACCCCGACAGGGGCGGTGCTGAAGCTTTCTTT; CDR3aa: CASSDPDRGGAEAFF
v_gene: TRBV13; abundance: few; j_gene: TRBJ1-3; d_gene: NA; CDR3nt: TGTGCCAGCAGCTTAAAACAGGAAGACCTCTCTGGAAACACCATATATTTT; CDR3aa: CASSLKQEDLSGNTIYF
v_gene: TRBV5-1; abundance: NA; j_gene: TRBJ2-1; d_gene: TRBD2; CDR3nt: TGCGCCAGCAGCTTGGACAGGGGACTAGCCAGCGGTGAGCAGTTCTTC; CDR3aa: CASSLDRGLASGEQFF
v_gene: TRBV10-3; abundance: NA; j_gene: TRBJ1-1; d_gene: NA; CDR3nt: TGTGCCATCAGTGAGCGGGGGGATCGCACTGAAGCTTTCTTT; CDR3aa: CAISERGDRTEAFF
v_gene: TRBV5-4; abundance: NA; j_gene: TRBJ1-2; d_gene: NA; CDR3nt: TGTGCCAGCAGCAAGGACAGCTATGGCTACACCTTC; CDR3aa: CASSKDSYGYTF
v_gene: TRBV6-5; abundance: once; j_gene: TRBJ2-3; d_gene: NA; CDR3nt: TGTGCCAGCAGTTCCACAGGTGTAATGGGGACAGATACGCAGTATTTT; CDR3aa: CASSSTGVMGTDTQYF
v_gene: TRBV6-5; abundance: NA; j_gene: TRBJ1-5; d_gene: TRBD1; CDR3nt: TGTGCCAGCAGCCACAGGGGGAGCAATCAGCCCCAGCATTTT; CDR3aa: CASSHRGSNQPQHF
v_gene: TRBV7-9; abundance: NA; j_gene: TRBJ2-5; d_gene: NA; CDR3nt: TGTGCCAGCAGCTTGGGAGTCTCGAATTTTCAAGAGACCCAGTACTTC; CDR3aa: CASSLGVSNFQETQYF
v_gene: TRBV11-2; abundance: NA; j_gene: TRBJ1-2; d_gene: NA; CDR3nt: TGTGCCAGCAGCTTAGATAGGGGACTCCTACTTAACTATGGCTACACCTTC; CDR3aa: CASSLDRGLLLNYGYTF
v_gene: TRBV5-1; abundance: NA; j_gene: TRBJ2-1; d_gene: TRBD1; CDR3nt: TGCGCCACCGGGACAGGGGGCAATGAGCAGTTCTTC; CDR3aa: CATGTGGNEQFF
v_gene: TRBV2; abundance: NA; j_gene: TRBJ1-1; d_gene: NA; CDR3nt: TGTGCCAGCAGCGGCCTCGGGACTGAAGCTTTCTTT; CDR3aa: CASSGLGTEAFF
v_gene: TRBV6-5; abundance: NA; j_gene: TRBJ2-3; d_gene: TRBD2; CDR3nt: TGTGCCAGCAGTTTCCTTAGCGGGAGCACAGATACGCAGTATTTT; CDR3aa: CASSFLSGSTDTQYF
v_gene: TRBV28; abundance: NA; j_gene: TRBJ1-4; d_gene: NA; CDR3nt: TGTGCCAGCAGTTTATCTGGGCAGACGAATGAAAAACTGTTTTTT; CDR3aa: CASSLSGQTNEKLFF
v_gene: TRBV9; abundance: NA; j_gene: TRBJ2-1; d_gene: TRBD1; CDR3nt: TGTGCCAGCAGCGCCGGACAGGGAGTTTACAATGAGCAGTTCTTC; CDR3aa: CASSAGQGVYNEQFF
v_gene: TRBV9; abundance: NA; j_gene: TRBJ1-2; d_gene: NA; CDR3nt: TGTGCCAGCAGCCCTTACGAGCGGGAAATTGGTGGCTACACCTTC; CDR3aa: CASSPYEREIGGYTF
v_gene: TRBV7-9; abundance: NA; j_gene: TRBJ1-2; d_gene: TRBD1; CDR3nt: TGTGCCAGCAGCCACCTAACCGGGACAGGAACCATGGACTATGGCTACACCTTC; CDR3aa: CASSHLTGTGTMDYGYTF
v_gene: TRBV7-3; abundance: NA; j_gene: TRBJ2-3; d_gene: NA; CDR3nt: TGTGCCAGCAGCCGCGGGGCAGATACGCAGTATTTT; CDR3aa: CASSRGADTQYF
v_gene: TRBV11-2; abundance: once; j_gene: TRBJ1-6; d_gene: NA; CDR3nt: TGTGCCAGCAGCTGGGGGGAACATAATTCACCCCTCCACTTT; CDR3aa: CASSWGEHNSPLHF
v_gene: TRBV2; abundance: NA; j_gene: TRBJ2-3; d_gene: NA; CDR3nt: TGTGCCAGCAGGGACCGGAGGACTAGCACAGATACGCAGTATTTT; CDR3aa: CASRDRRTSTDTQYF
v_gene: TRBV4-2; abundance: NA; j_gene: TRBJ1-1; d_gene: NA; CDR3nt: TGTGCCAGCAGCCTTCCAGACAGAGAAGCTTTCTTT; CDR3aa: CASSLPDREAFF
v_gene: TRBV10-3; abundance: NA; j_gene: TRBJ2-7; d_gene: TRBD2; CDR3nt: TGTGCCATCAGTGACCGGACTAGCGAGCAGTACTTC; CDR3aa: CAISDRTSEQYF
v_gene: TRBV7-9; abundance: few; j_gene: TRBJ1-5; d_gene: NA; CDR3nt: TGTGCCAGCAGCTTAGGGGCAGGTAGAAATCAGCCCCAGCATTTT; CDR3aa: CASSLGAGRNQPQHF
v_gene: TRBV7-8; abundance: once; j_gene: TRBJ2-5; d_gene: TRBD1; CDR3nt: TGTGCCAGCAGCTCTCTAGGACAGGGGGGAGAGACCCAGTACTTC; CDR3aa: CASSSLGQGGETQYF
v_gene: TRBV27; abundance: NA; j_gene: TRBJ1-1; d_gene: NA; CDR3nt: TGTGCCAGCAGTTTTGGTCAGGGTCTAACTGAAGCTTTCTTT; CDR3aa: CASSFGQGLTEAFF
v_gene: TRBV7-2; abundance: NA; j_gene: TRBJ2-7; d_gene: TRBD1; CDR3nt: TGTGCCAGCAGCTTAGCGACAGGGGGCTACGAGCAGTACTTC; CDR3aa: CASSLATGGYEQYF
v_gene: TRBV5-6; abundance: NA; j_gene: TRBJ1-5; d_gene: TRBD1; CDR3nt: TGTGCCAGCAGCCCAGGGACAGGGATGCGTCAGCCCCAGCATTTT; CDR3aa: CASSPGTGMRQPQHF
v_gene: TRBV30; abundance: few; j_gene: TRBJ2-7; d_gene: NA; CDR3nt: TGTGCCTGGAGCCCTTTACGTGGCGGCGAGTCCTACGAGCAGTACTTC; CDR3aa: CAWSPLRGGESYEQYF
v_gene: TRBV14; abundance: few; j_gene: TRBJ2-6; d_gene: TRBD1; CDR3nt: TGTGCCAGCAGCCAACTACTGGGACAGGCAAGCTCTGGGGCCAACGTCCTGACTTTC; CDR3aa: CASSQLLGQASSGANVLTF
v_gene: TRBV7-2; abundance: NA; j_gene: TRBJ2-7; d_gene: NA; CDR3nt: TGTGCCAGCAGCTGGCGCCAGGGCTCCTACGAGCAGTACTTC; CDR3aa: CASSWRQGSYEQYF
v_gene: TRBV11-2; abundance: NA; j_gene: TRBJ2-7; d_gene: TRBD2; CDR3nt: TGTGCCAGCAGCTTAGCAACCCGGGTAGCGGGAGCTATCTACGAGCAGTACTTC; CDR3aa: CASSLATRVAGAIYEQYF
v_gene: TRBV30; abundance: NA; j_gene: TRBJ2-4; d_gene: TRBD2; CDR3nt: TGTGCCTTTTCGATACCGGGACTAGCGAAAGTCAAAAACATTCAGTACTTC; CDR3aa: CAFSIPGLAKVKNIQYF
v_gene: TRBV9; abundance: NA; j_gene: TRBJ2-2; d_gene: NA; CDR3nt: TGTGCCAGCAGCCCCACAGCCGATACGAACACCGGGGAGCTGTTTTTT; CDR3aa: CASSPTADTNTGELFF
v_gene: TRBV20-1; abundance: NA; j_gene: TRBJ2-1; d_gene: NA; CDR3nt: TGCAGCCCCTGGTTGGCTGAGCAGTTCTTC; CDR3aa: CSPWLAEQFF
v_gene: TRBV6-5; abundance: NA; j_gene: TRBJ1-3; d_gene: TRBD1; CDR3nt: TGTGCCAGCAGCGCGGACAGGGGAAACACCATATATTTT; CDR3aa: CASSADRGNTIYF
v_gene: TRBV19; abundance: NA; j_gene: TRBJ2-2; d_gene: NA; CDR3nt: TGTGCCAGTAGTATAGATCGGGGTTCCGGGGAGCTGTTTTTT; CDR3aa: CASSIDRGSGELFF
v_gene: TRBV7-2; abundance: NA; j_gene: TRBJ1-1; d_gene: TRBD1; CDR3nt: TGTGCCAGCAGCACCCGACAGGGGGCTGCCACTGAAGCTTTCTTT; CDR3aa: CASSTRQGAATEAFF
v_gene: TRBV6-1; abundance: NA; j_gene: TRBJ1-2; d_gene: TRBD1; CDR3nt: TGTGCCAGCAGTGTCCTACAGGGGTTAGATTTCTATGGCTACACCTTC; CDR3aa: CASSVLQGLDFYGYTF
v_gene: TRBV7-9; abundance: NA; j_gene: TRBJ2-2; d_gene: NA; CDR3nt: TGTGCCAGCAGACCCAGGGCCGGCGGGGAGCTGTTTTTT; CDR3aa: CASRPRAGGELFF
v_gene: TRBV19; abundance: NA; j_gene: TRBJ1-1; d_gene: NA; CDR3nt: TGTGCCAGTAGTATCGTCCGGAACACTGAAGCTTTCTTT; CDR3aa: CASSIVRNTEAFF
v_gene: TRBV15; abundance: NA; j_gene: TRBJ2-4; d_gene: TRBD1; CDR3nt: TGTGCCACCAGCAGAGCCGGGACAGAAAACATTCAGTACTTC; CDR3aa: CATSRAGTENIQYF
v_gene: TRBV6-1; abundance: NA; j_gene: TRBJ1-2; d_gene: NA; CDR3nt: TGTGCCAGCAGTGAAGGGGGCCCCGATGGCTACACCTTC; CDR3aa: CASSEGGPDGYTF
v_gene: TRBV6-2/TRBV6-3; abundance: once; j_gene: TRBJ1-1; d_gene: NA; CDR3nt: TGTGCCAGCAGTTATGGGCTTGAGAACACTGAAGCTTTCTTT; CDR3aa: CASSYGLENTEAFF
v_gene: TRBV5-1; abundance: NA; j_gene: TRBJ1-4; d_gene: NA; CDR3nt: TGCGCCAGCAGCTTGGGAGGGGGTGATGAAAAACTGTTTTTT; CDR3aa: CASSLGGGDEKLFF